The 12 T cell receptor beta chains listed next were all sequenced from one sample in a study of T-cell reconstitution after alpha-beta-depleted transplantation in children. Unique molecular identifiers were incorporated into the prepared TCRbeta library. Using its own MiXCR run on the PCR reads, TCRdb lists one record per CDR3 protein. The table has 500,000 to 600,000 distinct CDR3 sequences, about 33% seen once; the top ten hold under 3%. This material consisted of PBMCs from the stem cell graft donor, taken from the stem cell graft. The receptors derive from a human donor who donated a stem cell graft to a child with aplastic anemia.

The table lists this clonotype with a few counts. The V gene is TRBV7-9, the J gene TRBJ2-1, with unresolved D. CDR1 is SEHNR and CDR2 is FQNEAQ in the germline V gene (reference sequence). This CDR3 spans 12 amino acids. V gave up 5 bases and J gave up 10 bases, with 12 bases separating them. The CDR3 here is CASSPVAGEQFF. CDR3 DNA: TGTGCCAGCAGCCCGGTGGCCGGCGAGCAGTTCTTC.

This clonotype was counted only a few times. The genes are TRBV20-1 and TRBJ2-3, with no clear D. The CDR3 is 15 amino acids. V was clipped by 5 bases and J by 0 bases, with 15 bases between them. Germline CDR1 and CDR2: DFQATT and SNEGSKA (reference sequence). The CDR3 protein is CSAPRRRPSTDTQYF. The CDR3, as DNA: TGCAGTGCTCCAAGGCGACGCCCTAGCACAGATACGCAGTATTTT.

In its sample, this clonotype was seen a few times. The chain uses TRBV7-2 and TRBJ2-5; D is perhaps TRBD2 (6 bases). The CDR3 loop spans 16 amino acids. Looked up from germline, CDR1 is SGHTA and CDR2 is FQGNSA. V was trimmed by 5 bases and J by 4 bases, leaving 20 bases between them. In nucleotides, the CDR3 is TGTGCCAGCAGCCTATGGGCTAGCGAAGCCCGAGAGACCCAGTACTTC. Protein: CASSLWASEARETQYF.

This clonotype was observed a few times. This chain links TRBV28 with TRBJ2-3; D might be TRBD1 or TRBD2, each matching 6 bases. This CDR3 is 15 amino acids long. V lost 8 bases and J lost 2, with 17 bases in between. Germline CDR1 reads MDHEN; CDR2 reads SYDVKM. CDR3 nucleotides: TGTGCCAGCGATGGGGGGCGGATGGACACAGATACGCAGTATTTT. Its protein is CASDGGRMDTDTQYF.

The chain carries TRBV6-5 and TRBJ2-5, with D possibly TRBD2 on 5 matching bases. Germline V gene sequence: CDR1 MNHEY, CDR2 SVGAGI. The CDR3 length is 14 residues. V was clipped by 0 bases and J by 12 bases, with 17 bases between them. The CDR3 reads CASSYSSGPKAEYF. The CDR3 DNA sequence: TGTGCCAGCAGTTACTCGAGCGGACCCAAGGCTGAGTACTTC.

This clonotype has only a few counts. This sequence joins TRBV4-3 and TRBJ2-3, with D perhaps TRBD1 (6 bases). Trimming removed 3 bases at V and 4 bases at J, with 20 bases between. CDR1 is LGHNA, CDR2 YSLEER, per germline. There are 17 residues in the CDR3. The CDR3 sequence: CASSQGTNRDGSDTQYF. The CDR3 coding sequence is TGCGCCAGCAGCCAGGGGACGAACAGGGATGGGTCAGATACGCAGTATTTT.

This clonotype was found a few times. The genes are TRBV25-1 and TRBJ1-1; D gene uncertain. Between the trimmed V and J ends, which lost 7 bases and 4 bases, there was a span of 7 bases. Germline assignment: CDR1 MGHDK and CDR2 SYGVNS. The CDR3 consists of 11 residues. CDR3 sequence reads: CASTPGTEAFF. DNA for the CDR3: TGTGCCAGCACCCCGGGCACTGAAGCTTTCTTT.

This clonotype was counted a single time. The genes are TRBV6-5 and TRBJ1-4; D not resolved. Germline lookup yields CDR1 MNHEY and CDR2 SVGAGI. This CDR3 is 16 amino acids long. The V end was cut by 2 bases, the J end by 7 bases, with 17 bases between. CDR3 coding DNA: TGTGCCAGCAGTTACCTCCTCACTCAGCAGAGTGAAAAACTGTTTTTT. Its protein is CASSYLLTQQSEKLFF.

This clonotype has more than one count but fewer than ten. V is TRBV5-5 and J is TRBJ2-3, with 8 positions matching TRBD2. This CDR3 has 16 amino acids. The germline CDR1 and CDR2 sequences are SGHKS and YYEKEE (reference sequence). The ends lost 3 bases at V and 2 bases at J; junction bases unmatched: 8. This CDR3 reads CASSSLAGLFTDTQYF. The DNA of the CDR3 is TGTGCCAGCAGCTCTTTAGCGGGACTCTTCACAGATACGCAGTATTTT.

V is TRBV11-2 and J is TRBJ2-5; 10 bases line up with TRBD2. This CDR3 contains 19 residues. The germline gives CDR1 SGHAT, CDR2 FQNNGV. V dropped 2 bases and J dropped 3; count of bases not matched to a gene: 15. CDR3 nucleotides: TGTGCCAGCAGCTTAAAGGGGTCTAGCGGGAGCCGGGTAAAAGAGACCCAGTACTTC. It is translated as CASSLKGSSGSRVKETQYF.

The rearrangement uses TRBV15 and TRBJ2-7, with D perhaps TRBD1 (5 bases). This CDR3 is built from 14 residues. Trimming cost V 7 bases and J 0 bases, with 13 bases left between them. Germline V CDR1 and CDR2: LNHNV, YYDKDF (reference sequence). CDR3 residues: CATTAGRASYEQYF. The CDR3 nucleotides are TGTGCCACCACAGCTGGCAGGGCCTCCTACGAGCAGTACTTC.

The rearrangement joins TRBV25-1 to TRBJ2-7; 8 bases are shared with TRBD2. The V and J ends lost 1 base and 2 bases, in that order; junction bases with no gene match: 7. Germline V gene lookup returns CDR1 MGHDK and CDR2 SYGVNS. This CDR3 spans 16 amino acids. In DNA, the CDR3 is TGTGCCAGCAGTGAATTGACTCGCGGGAGGCCCTACGAGCAGTACGTC. Amino acid sequence: CASSELTRGRPYEQYV.